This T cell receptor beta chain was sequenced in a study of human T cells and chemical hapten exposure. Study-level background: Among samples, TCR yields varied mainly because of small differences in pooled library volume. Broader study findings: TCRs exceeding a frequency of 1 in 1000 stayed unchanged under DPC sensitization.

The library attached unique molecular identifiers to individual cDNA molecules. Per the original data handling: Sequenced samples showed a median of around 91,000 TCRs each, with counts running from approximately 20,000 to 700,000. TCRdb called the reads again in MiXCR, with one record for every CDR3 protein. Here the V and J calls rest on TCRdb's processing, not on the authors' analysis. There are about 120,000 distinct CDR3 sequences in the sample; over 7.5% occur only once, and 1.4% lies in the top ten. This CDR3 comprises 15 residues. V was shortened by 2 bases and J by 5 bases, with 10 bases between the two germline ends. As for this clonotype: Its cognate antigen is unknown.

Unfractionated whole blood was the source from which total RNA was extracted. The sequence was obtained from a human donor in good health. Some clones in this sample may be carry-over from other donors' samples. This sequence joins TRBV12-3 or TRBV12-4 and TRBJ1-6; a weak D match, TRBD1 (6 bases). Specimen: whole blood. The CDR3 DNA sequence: TGTGCCAGCAGTTTACGGGGGGCCGATAATTCACCCCTCCACTTT. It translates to CASSLRGADNSPLHF.